Reported below is one TCR beta chain. This sample stems from a study of blood T cell repertoires in COVID-19. Study-level information: Researchers got acute and convalescent COVID-19 samples from the United States, Italy and Spain. PBMCs, B-cell-depleted T cells, or T cells were the source of the cDNA or gDNA that made up the material.

Original data processing: Estimated nucleated cell counts came from reference gene primer amplification. Here immunoSEQ multiplex PCR was the method, and the copy in TCRdb shows in-frame clones only, minus some. V, J and clone size derive from that table, while D and trimming were established from the DNA sequence. The table shows 100,000 to 150,000 clones, with more than 80% occurring only once. Trimming shortened V by 7 bases and J by 3 bases, and 13 bases separated the two germline ends. This CDR3 contains 13 residues. Germline CDR1 MDHEN, CDR2 SYDVKM. The TCR was taken from a woman aged 80 or over with COVID-19, enrolled during active disease. This sequence joins TRBV28 and TRBJ2-7, with a weak D call TRBD1 (5 bases). The specimen sequenced was peripheral blood. CDR3: CASISTGDYEQYF. The CDR3 DNA reads as TGTGCCAGCATCTCAACAGGAGACTACGAGCAGTACTTC.